A single sample is the source of the 14 T cell receptor beta chains below, sequenced in a study of cytomegalovirus exposure and HLA in healthy donors (dated by TCRdb to between 2016 and 2019). Library prep was done by the immunoSEQ multiplex PCR assay. A mixture of 60 forward primers for TCR Vbeta segments and 13 reverse primers for TCR Jbeta segments was used in the multiplex PCR. Not all clones reach the TCRdb copy of this immuneACCESS table, which keeps in-frame sequences only. Checked studies attribute under half of the gap to unresolved V genes and leave the rest unexplained. The sample data list 84,000 or so clones, and under 85% of these were observed just once. The biggest ten clones account for 2.7% of the sample. The sequenced sample was PBMCs. The receptors derive from a man aged 25-45 years in good health and CMV-seronegative.

V and J are TRBV27 and TRBJ1-2; D is ambiguous. The CDR3 totals 15 residues. CDR1 and CDR2 (germline): MNHEY, SMNVEV (reference sequence). V gave up 8 bases and J gave up 1 base, with 17 bases separating them. Here the CDR3 reads CASRPAAMSNYGYTF. The CDR3 bases are TGTGCCAGCCGTCCCGCGGCTATGAGTAACTATGGCTACACCTTC.

In its sample, this clone was seen once. The chain couples TRBV19 to TRBJ1-6; 7 nucleotides agree with TRBD1. Germline assignment: CDR1 LNHDA and CDR2 SQIVND (reference sequence). Trimming removed 8 bases from V and 10 bases from J; junction bases left unmatched: 5. The CDR3 loop spans 12 amino acids. The CDR3, as DNA: TGTGCCAGTCGACAGGGAGGATCACCCCTCCACTTT. Translation gives CASRQGGSPLHF. The full variable domain, in which reference TRBV19 and TRBJ1-6 provide the parts outside the CDR3, is DGGITQSPKYLFRKEGQNVTLSCEQNLNHDAMYWYRQDPGQGLRLIYYSQIVNDFQKGDIAEGYSVSREKKESFPLTVTSAQKNPTAFYLCASRQGGSPLHFGNGTRLTVT.

This sequence joins TRBV6-1 and TRBJ2-5; TRBD1 is a possible D gene (7 bases). Germline lookup yields CDR1 MNHNS and CDR2 SASEGT. The V end lost 6 bases, the J end lost 3 bases, and 17 bases lay between the germline ends. The CDR3 has 15 residues. The CDR3 sequence is CASRNRGGGEETQYF. CDR3 nucleotide sequence: TGTGCCAGCAGAAACAGGGGTGGAGGGGAAGAGACCCAGTACTTC.

The chain has TRBV18 and TRBJ2-7; tentatively, D is TRBD2 (6 bases). Deletions cut 0 bases from V and 0 bases from J, with 9 bases between. Germline values: CDR1 KGHSH, CDR2 LQKENI. The CDR3 has 15 residues. The CDR3 loop reads CASSPPAGSSYEQYF. DNA of the CDR3: TGTGCCAGCTCACCACCGGCGGGGAGCTCCTACGAGCAGTACTTC. Supplemented by reference TRBV18 and TRBJ2-7, the full variable domain reads NAGVMQNPRHLVRRRGQEARLRCSPMKGHSHVYWYRQLPEEGLKFMVYLQKENIIDESGMPKERFSAEFPKEGPSILRIQQVVRGDSAAYFCASSPPAGSSYEQYFGPGTRLTVT.

J is TRBJ1-2 and V is TRBV14; 7 nucleotides match TRBD1. CDR3 length equals 16 residues. Looked up from germline, CDR1 is SGHDN and CDR2 is FVKESK. V lost 0 bases, J lost 5 bases, and 9 bases stayed unmatched. The CDR3 bases are TGTGCCAGCAGCCAAGATACGAGGGGGCGAACATATGGCTACACCTTC. Its translation is CASSQDTRGRTYGYTF.

This clone was detected once. This chain uses TRBV2 with TRBJ1-1; no reliable D call. The length of the CDR3 is 11 residues. V shed 5 bases and J shed 5 bases, with 6 bases lying between them. Germline V gene lookup returns CDR1 SNHLY and CDR2 FYNNEI. This CDR3 is CASSLETEAFF. The DNA of the CDR3 is TGTGCCAGCAGTCTGGAGACTGAAGCTTTCTTT.

The sample holds a few counts of this clone. The CDR3 is CAISEGREIDEQYF. CDR3 bases: TGTGCCATCAGTGAGGGGAGGGAGATCGACGAGCAGTACTTC. V gene TRBV10-3 combines with J gene TRBJ2-7, with TRBD2 matching over 7 bases. Germline CDR1 and CDR2: ENHRY and SYGVKD. The V segment lost 2 bases and the J segment 5 bases; nucleotides outside the gene matches: 6. The CDR3 is 14 amino acids.

Regarding this clone: At one boundary the junction diverges from the germline segment, which might be a read error. CDR3 sequence: CSSSFGRSPLHF. CDR3 bases: TGTTCCAGCAGCTTCGGTCGGTCACCCCTCCACTTT. This chain connects TRBV7-9 to TRBJ1-6; no clear D gene. The CDR3 is 12 residues long. Germline V gene sequence: CDR1 SEHNR, CDR2 FQNEAQ (reference sequence).

This clone has more than one count but fewer than ten. The CDR3 bases are TGTGCTAGTGGTTTGGCCGGGACAGGGAACACTGAAGCTTTCTTT. Translating it yields CASGLAGTGNTEAFF. The V and J genes are TRBV12-5 and TRBJ1-1, with TRBD1 matching 8 bases. The CDR3 length is 15 residues. Losses at the gene ends were 1 base for V and 1 base for J; bases not matched to a gene: 2. The V gene's germline CDR1 is LGHNT and CDR2 FRNRAP.

The chain employs TRBV2 and TRBJ1-5; D gene uncertain. V was shortened by 2 bases and J by 11 bases, with 10 bases between the two germline ends. This CDR3 has 12 residues. CDR1 SNHLY and CDR2 FYNNEI come from the germline V gene. The CDR3 DNA follows: TGTGCCAGCAGTGAAATAACTATCTCCCAGCATTTT. This encodes CASSEITISQHF.

The gene calls are TRBV12-5 and TRBJ2-7; TRBD1 is a possible D gene (6 bases). Per germline, CDR1 LGHNT and CDR2 FRNRAP. The germline V and J ends were trimmed by 2 bases and 1 base, with 6 bases remaining between them. The CDR3 is made up of 13 amino acids. CDR3 coding DNA: TGTGCTAGTGGTTTGACAGGGTCCTACGAGCAGTACTTC. It specifies CASGLTGSYEQYF.

The gene calls are TRBV18 and TRBJ2-2; D gene unclear. The germline V gene encodes CDR1 KGHSH and CDR2 LQKENI. Between the trimmed V and J ends, which lost 0 bases and 2 bases, there was a span of 4 bases. The CDR3 sequence is 14 residues long. The CDR3 DNA is TGTGCCAGCTCACCACCATCTAACACCGGGGAGCTGTTTTTT. Amino acid sequence: CASSPPSNTGELFF.

The chain has TRBV5-1 and TRBJ1-2, with 7 bases lining up with TRBD1. The germline V gene encodes CDR1 SGHRS and CDR2 YFSETQ. The ends lost 4 bases at V and 0 bases at J; junction bases unmatched: 6. The CDR3 sequence is 15 residues long. Here the CDR3 reads CASSGGQTANYGYTF. For the CDR3, the DNA is TGCGCCAGCAGCGGGGGACAGACTGCTAACTATGGCTACACCTTC.

The genes are TRBV6-1 and TRBJ1-2, with 7 bases matching TRBD1. This CDR3 region has 16 residues. CDR1 and CDR2 (germline): MNHNS, SASEGT. With V trimmed by 2 bases and J by 6 bases, 12 bases remained unmatched. The CDR3 bases are TGTGCCAGCAGTGAAAACTATCGAATCGACAGGGATGGCTACACCTTC. It encodes CASSENYRIDRDGYTF.